This T cell receptor (beta chain) was observed in a study of T cell responses to AZD1222 COVID-19 vaccine. This CDR3 region has 14 residues. V was clipped by 1 base and J by 6 bases, with 11 bases between them. Germline loops: CDR1 SGHRS, CDR2 YFSETQ. This clone showed up just a few times. Repertoires were generated with immunoSEQ multiplex PCR, while TCRdb's copy carries only in-frame clones and drops some. The table includes some 80,000 clones, about 74% detected once. The starting material was peripheral blood, obtained 28 days after the second dose of the MenACWY control vaccine. This TCR was sampled from an adult who received the MenACWY meningococcal vaccine as a control. The chain is built from TRBV5-1 and TRBJ2-1, with D hard to call. The CDR3 sequence is CASSLSNEINEQFF. The DNA for the CDR3 is TGCGCCAGCAGCTTGTCGAACGAGATCAATGAGCAGTTCTTC.